The present T cell receptor (beta chain) was sequenced within a study of blood T cell repertoires in COVID-19. Study-level information: Material from acute and convalescent COVID-19 was sourced from the United States, Italy and Spain. Sample material is recorded as cDNA or gDNA derived from T cells, B-cell-depleted T cells, or PBMCs.

The CDR3 contains 13 residues. The repertoire was sequenced with immunoSEQ multiplex PCR; TCRdb's copy has only in-frame clones and lacks some. The data show 30,000 to 35,000 clones, with less than 85% seen just once and roughly 15% held by the top ten. V and J are TRBV21-1 and TRBJ1-1; TRBD1 is the table's D call, not checked against the DNA. TRBV21-1 represents a pseudogene. Sequenced input: peripheral blood. The clonotype was recovered from a human donor with acute or convalescent COVID-19. The donor label of this sample is uncertain. DNA of the CDR3: TGTGCCAGCAGCAAAGACAAGAACACTGAAGCTTTCTTT. Encoded protein: CASSKDKNTEAFF.